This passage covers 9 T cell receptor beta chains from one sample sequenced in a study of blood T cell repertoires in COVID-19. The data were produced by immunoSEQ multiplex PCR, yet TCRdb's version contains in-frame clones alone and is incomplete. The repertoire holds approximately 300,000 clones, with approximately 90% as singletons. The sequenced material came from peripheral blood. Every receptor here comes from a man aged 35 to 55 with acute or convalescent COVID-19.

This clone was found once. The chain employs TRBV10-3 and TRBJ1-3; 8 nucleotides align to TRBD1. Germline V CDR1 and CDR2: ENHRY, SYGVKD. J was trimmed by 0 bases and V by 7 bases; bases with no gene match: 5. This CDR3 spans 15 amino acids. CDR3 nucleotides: TGTGCCATCACGAGGACAGGGCCCTCTGGAAACACCATATATTTT. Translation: CAITRTGPSGNTIYF.

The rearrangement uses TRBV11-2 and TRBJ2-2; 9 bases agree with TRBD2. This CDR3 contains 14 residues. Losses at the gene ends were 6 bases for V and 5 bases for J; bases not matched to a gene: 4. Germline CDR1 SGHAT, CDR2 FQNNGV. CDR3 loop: CASSFSGGTGELFF. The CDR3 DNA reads TGTGCCAGCAGTTTTAGCGGGGGAACCGGGGAGCTGTTTTTT.

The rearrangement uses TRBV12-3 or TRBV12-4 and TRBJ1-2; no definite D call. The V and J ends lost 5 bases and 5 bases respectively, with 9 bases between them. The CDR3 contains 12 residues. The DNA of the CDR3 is TGTGCCAGCAGTCTAACAGTATATGGCTACACCTTC. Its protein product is CASSLTVYGYTF.

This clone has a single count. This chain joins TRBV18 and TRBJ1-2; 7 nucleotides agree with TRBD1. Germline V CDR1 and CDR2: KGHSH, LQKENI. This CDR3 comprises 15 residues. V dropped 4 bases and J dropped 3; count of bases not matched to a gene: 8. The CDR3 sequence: CASSQIPGTDYGYTF. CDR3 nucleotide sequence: TGTGCCAGCTCACAAATTCCCGGGACAGACTATGGCTACACCTTC.

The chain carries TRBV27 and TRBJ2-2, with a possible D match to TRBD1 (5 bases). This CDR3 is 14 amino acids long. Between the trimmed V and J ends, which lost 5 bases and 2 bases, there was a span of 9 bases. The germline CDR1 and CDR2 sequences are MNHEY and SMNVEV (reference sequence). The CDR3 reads CASSTTANTGELFF. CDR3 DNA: TGTGCCAGCAGTACGACAGCTAACACCGGGGAGCTGTTTTTT.

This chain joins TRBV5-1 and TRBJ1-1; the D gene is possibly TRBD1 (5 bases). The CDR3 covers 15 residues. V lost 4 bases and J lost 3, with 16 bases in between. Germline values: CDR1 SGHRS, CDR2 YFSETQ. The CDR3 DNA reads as TGCGCCAGCAGCCCGCTCCGGGGGGGGGACACTGAAGCTTTCTTT. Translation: CASSPLRGGDTEAFF.

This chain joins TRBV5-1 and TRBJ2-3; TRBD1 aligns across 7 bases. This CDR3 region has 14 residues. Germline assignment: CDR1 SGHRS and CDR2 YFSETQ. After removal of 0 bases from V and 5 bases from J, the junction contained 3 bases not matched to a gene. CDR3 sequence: CASSLATGEDTQYF. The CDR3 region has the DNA TGCGCCAGCAGCTTGGCTACAGGGGAAGATACGCAGTATTTT.

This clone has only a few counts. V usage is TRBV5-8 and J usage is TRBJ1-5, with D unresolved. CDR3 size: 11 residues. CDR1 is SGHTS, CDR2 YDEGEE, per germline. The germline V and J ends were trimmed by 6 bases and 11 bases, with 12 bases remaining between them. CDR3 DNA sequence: TGTGCCAGCACCCTAAAAGGAGCCCAGCATTTT. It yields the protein CASTLKGAQHF.

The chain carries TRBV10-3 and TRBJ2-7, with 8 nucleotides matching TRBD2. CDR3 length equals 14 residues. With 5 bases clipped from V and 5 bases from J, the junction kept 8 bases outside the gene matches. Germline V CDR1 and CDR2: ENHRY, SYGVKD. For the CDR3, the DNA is TGTGCCATCAGTCCCCCTAGCGGGCCTAACGAGCAGTACTTC. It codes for CAISPPSGPNEQYF.